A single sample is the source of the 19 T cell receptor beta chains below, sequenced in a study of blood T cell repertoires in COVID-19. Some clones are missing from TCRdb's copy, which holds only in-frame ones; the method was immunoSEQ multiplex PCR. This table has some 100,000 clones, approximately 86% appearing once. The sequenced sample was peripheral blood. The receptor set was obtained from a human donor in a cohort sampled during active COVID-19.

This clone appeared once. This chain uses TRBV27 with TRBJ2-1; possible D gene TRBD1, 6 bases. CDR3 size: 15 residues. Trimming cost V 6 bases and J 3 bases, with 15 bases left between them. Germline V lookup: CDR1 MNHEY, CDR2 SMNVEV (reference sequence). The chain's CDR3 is CASRMDRDYYNEQFF. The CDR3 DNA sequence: TGTGCCAGCAGGATGGACAGAGACTACTACAATGAGCAGTTCTTC.

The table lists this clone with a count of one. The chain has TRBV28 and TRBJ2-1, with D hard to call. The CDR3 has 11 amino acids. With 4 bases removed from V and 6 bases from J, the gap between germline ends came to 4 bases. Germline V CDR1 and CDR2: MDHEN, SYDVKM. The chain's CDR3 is CASSSGNEQFF. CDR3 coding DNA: TGTGCCAGCAGTTCGGGCAATGAGCAGTTCTTC.

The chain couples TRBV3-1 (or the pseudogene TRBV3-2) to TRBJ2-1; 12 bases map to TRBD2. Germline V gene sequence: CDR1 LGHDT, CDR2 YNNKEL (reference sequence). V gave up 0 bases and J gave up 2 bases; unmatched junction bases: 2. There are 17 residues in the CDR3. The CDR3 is CASSQEGLAGAYNEQFF. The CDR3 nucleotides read TGTGCCAGCAGCCAAGAGGGACTAGCGGGCGCCTACAATGAGCAGTTCTTC.

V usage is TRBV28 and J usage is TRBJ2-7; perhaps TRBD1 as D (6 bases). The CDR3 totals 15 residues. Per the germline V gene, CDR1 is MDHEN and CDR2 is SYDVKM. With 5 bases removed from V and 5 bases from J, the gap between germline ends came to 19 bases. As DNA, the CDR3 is TGTGCCAGCAGTGGATCGGACAGTTCGGAAAACGAGCAGTACTTC. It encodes CASSGSDSSENEQYF.

CDR3 in DNA: TGTGCCAGCAGTCCAAGTTACAGGGGTGGAAGCAATCAGCCCCAGCATTTT. It translates to CASSPSYRGGSNQPQHF. The chain uses TRBV27 and TRBJ1-5, with TRBD1 matching 7 bases. J gave up 1 base and V 5 bases, and 11 bases lay outside the gene matches. The CDR3 spans 17 residues. Germline lookup yields CDR1 MNHEY and CDR2 SMNVEV (reference sequence).

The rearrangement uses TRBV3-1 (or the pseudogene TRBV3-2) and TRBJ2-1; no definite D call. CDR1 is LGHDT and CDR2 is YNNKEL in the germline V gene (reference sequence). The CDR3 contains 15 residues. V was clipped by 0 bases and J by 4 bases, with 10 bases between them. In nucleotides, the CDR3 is TGTGCCAGCAGCCAAGATATTGGCGGTTACAATGAGCAGTTCTTC. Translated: CASSQDIGGYNEQFF.

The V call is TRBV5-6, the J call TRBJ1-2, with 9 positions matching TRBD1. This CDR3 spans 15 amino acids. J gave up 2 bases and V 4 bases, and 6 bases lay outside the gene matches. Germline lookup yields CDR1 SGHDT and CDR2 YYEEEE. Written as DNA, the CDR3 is TGTGCCAGCAGCCTAACAGGGGGCGCGAACTATGGCTACACCTTC. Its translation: CASSLTGGANYGYTF.

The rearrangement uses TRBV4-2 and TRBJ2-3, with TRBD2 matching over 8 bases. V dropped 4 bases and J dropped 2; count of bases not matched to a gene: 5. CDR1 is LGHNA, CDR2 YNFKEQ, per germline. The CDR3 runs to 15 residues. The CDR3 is CASSLVLAATDTQYF. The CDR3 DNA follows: TGTGCCAGCAGCCTCGTACTAGCGGCCACAGATACGCAGTATTTT.

For the CDR3, the DNA is TGTGCCAGCAGTTTTCGCTACGAGCAGTACTTC. Residues: CASSFRYEQYF. The V and J genes are TRBV12-3 or TRBV12-4 and TRBJ2-7; D uncertain. Deletions cut 3 bases from V and 3 bases from J, with 3 bases between. This CDR3 contains 11 residues.

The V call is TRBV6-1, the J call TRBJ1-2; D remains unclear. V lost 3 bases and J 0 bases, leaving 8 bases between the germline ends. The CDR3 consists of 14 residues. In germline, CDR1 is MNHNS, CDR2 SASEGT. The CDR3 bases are TGTGCCAGCAGTGAGCAGAAAGCTAACTATGGCTACACCTTC. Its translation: CASSEQKANYGYTF.

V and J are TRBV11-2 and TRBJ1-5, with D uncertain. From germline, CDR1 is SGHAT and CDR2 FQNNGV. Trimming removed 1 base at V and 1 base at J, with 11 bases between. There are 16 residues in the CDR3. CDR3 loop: CASSLVPSFSNQPQHF. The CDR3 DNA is TGTGCCAGCAGCTTAGTTCCCTCCTTCAGCAATCAGCCCCAGCATTTT.

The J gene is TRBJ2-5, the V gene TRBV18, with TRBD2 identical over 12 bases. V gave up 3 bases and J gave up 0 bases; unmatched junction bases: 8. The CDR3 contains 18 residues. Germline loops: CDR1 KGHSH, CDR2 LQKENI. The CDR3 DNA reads TGTGCCAGCTCACCCACGACTAGCGGGAGCCAGTACCAAGAGACCCAGTACTTC. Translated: CASSPTTSGSQYQETQYF. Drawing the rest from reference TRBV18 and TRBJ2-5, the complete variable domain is NAGVMQNPRHLVRRRGQEARLRCSPMKGHSHVYWYRQLPEEGLKFMVYLQKENIIDESGMPKERFSAEFPKEGPSILRIQQVVRGDSAAYFCASSPTTSGSQYQETQYFGPGTRLLVL.

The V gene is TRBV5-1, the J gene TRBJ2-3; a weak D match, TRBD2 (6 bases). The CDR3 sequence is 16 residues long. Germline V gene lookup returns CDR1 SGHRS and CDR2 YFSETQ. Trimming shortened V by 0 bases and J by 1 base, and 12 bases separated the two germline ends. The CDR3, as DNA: TGCGCCAGCAGCTTGGTTGGAGGGCGAGGCACAGATACGCAGTATTTT. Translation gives CASSLVGGRGTDTQYF. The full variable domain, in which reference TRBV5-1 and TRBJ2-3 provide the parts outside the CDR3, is KAGVTQTPRYLIKTRGQQVTLSCSPISGHRSVSWYQQTPGQGLQFLFEYFSETQRNKGNFPGRFSGRQFSNSRSEMNVSTLELGDSALYLCASSLVGGRGTDTQYFGPGTRLTVL.

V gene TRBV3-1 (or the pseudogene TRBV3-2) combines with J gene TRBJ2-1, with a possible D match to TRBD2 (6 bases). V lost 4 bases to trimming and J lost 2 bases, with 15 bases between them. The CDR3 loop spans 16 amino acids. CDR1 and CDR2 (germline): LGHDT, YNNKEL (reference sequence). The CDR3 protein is CASSPRDSGAYNEQFF. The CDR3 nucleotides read TGTGCCAGCAGCCCTCGGGATAGCGGTGCCTACAATGAGCAGTTCTTC.

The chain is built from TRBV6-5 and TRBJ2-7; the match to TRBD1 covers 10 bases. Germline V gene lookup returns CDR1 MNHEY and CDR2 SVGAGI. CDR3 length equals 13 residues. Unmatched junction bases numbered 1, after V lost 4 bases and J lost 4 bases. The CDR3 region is CASSWDRGYEQYF. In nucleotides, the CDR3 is TGTGCCAGCAGTTGGGACAGGGGTTACGAGCAGTACTTC.

The CDR3 nucleotides read TGTGCCAGCAGCTTGATGGGGCTTTCCACTGAAGCTTTCTTT. Protein: CASSLMGLSTEAFF. The rearrangement joins TRBV5-4 to TRBJ1-1, with D perhaps matching TRBD1 (5 bases). The CDR3 is 14 residues long. Per germline, CDR1 SGHNT and CDR2 YYREEE (reference sequence). V was shortened by 1 base and J by 4 bases, with 11 bases between the two germline ends.

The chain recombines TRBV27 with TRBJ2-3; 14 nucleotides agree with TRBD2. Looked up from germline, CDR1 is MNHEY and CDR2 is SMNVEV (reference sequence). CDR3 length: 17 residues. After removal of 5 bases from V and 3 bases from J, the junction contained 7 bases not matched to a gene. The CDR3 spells CASSLRWTSGGTDTQYF. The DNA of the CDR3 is TGTGCCAGCAGTCTACGATGGACTAGCGGGGGGACAGATACGCAGTATTTT.

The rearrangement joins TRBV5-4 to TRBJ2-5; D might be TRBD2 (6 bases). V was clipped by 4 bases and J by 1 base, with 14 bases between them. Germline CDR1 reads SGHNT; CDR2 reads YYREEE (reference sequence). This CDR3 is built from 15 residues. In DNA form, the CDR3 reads TGTGCCAGCAGCCCTATAGGGACTTTCCAAGAGACCCAGTACTTC. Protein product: CASSPIGTFQETQYF.

DNA of the CDR3: TGTGCCAGCAGATCACCGGGACTAGCGGGATACGAGCAGTACTTC. Protein: CASRSPGLAGYEQYF. The rearrangement joins TRBV6-5 to TRBJ2-7, with 13 positions matching TRBD2. This CDR3 comprises 15 residues. The ends lost 6 bases at V and 4 bases at J; junction bases unmatched: 6. Germline CDR1 reads MNHEY; CDR2 reads SVGAGI.